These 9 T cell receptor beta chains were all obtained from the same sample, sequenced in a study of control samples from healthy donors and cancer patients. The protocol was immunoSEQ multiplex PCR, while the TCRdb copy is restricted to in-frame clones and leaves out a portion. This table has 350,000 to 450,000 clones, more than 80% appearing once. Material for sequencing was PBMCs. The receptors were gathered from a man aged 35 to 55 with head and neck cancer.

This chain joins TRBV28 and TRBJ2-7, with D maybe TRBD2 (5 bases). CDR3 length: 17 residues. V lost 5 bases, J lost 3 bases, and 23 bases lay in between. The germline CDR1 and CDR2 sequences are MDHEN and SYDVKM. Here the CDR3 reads CASSTERGPNPNYEQYF. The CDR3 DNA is TGTGCCAGCAGTACGGAGAGAGGGCCTAACCCTAACTACGAGCAGTACTTC.

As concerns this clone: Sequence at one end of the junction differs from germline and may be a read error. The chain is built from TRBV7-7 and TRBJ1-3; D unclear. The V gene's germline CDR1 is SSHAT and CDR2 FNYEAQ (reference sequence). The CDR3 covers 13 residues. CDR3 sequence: CASSFGPGNTIYF. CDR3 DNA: TGTGCTAGCAGCTTCGGTCCCGGAAACACCATATATTTT.

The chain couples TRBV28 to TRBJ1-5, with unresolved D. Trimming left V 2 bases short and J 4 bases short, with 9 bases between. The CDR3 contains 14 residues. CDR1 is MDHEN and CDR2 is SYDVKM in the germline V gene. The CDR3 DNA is TGTGCCAGCAGTTTAACGTTGGGGAATCAGCCCCAGCATTTT. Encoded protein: CASSLTLGNQPQHF.

For the CDR3, the DNA is TGTGCCAGCAGTCCCCCGCGAGGCTTGAACACTGAAGCTTTCTTT. Its protein product is CASSPPRGLNTEAFF. The chain combines TRBV28 with TRBJ1-1; no reliable D call. Trimming pared 5 bases from V and 0 bases from J, leaving 13 bases between. The CDR3 has 15 amino acids. CDR1 and CDR2 from the germline V gene are MDHEN and SYDVKM. The variable domain in full, with the rest retrieved from reference TRBV28 and TRBJ1-1, is DVKVTQSSRYLVKRTGEKVFLECVQDMDHENMFWYRQDPGLGLRLIYFSYDVKMKEKGDIPEGYSVSREKKERFSLILESASTNQTSMYLCASSPPRGLNTEAFFGQGTRLTVV.

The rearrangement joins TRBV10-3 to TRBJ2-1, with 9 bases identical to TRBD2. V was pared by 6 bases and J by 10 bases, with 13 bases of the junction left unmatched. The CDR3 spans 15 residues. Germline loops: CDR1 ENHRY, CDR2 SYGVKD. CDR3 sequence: CAIRQIAGDPWEQFF. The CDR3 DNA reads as TGTGCCATCAGACAAATAGCGGGAGATCCTTGGGAGCAGTTCTTC.

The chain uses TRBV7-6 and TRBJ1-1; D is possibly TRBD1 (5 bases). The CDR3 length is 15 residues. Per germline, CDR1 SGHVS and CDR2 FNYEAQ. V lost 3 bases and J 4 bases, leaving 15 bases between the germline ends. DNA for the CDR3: TGTGCCAGCAGCTTGGGGCCCGGGGCTAGCACTGAAGCTTTCTTT. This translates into CASSLGPGASTEAFF.

CDR3 sequence: CASSSNRANEQFF. CDR3 nucleotides: TGTGCCAGCAGTTCGAACAGGGCCAATGAGCAGTTCTTC. J is TRBJ2-1 and V is TRBV27; D perhaps matches TRBD1 (6 bases). The V and J ends lost 4 bases and 6 bases respectively, with 10 bases between them. CDR3 length: 13 amino acids. Germline CDR1 is MNHEY and CDR2 is SMNVEV (reference sequence).

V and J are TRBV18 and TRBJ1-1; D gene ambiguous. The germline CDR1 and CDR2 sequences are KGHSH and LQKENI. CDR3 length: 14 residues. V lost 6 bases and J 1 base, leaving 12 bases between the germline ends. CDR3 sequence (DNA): TGTGCCAGCTCTCCCCGAGAGGCGAACACTGAAGCTTTCTTT. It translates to CASSPREANTEAFF. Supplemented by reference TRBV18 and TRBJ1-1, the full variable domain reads NAGVMQNPRHLVRRRGQEARLRCSPMKGHSHVYWYRQLPEEGLKFMVYLQKENIIDESGMPKERFSAEFPKEGPSILRIQQVVRGDSAAYFCASSPREANTEAFFGQGTRLTVV.

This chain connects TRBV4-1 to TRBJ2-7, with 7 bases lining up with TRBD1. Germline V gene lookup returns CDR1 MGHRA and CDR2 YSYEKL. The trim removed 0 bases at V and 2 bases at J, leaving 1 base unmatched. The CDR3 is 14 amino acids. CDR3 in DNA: TGCGCCAGCAGCCAAGAGGACAGGCCCTACGAGCAGTACTTC. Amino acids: CASSQEDRPYEQYF.